Each of the 18 T cell receptor beta chains below was sequenced from the same sample in a study of T cells in localized non-small cell lung cancer. Sequencing used immunoSEQ multiplex PCR; TCRdb keeps in-frame clones, though not all of them. The repertoire has about 9,200 clones, roughly nine tenths of them found once; the top ten carry around 2.2%. The sample here was peripheral blood, taken before any cancer treatment. These receptors were taken from a female donor of 60 years or more with stage II squamous cell lung carcinoma.

The J gene is TRBJ2-3, the V gene TRBV7-2; the D gene is possibly TRBD1 (5 bases). V was clipped by 4 bases and J by 5 bases, with 13 bases between them. The CDR3 runs 14 residues. The germline gives CDR1 SGHTA, CDR2 FQGNSA. Written as DNA, the CDR3 is TGTGCCAGCAGCTCCCCCCCTAGGGGAGATACGCAGTATTTT. It codes for CASSSPPRGDTQYF.

The chain carries TRBV7-9 and TRBJ2-7; tentatively, D is TRBD2 (5 bases). With 6 bases removed from V and 2 bases from J, the gap between germline ends came to 14 bases. The CDR3 totals 14 residues. Per germline, CDR1 SEHNR and CDR2 FQNEAQ (reference sequence). Here the CDR3 reads CASRSAGHPYEQYV. The CDR3 DNA reads TGTGCCAGCAGGTCGGCGGGCCATCCCTACGAGCAGTACGTC.

V usage is TRBV19 and J usage is TRBJ1-1; D unresolved. The germline CDR1 and CDR2 sequences are LNHDA and SQIVND (reference sequence). Deletions cut 5 bases from V and 1 base from J, with 8 bases between. This CDR3 comprises 13 residues. The chain's CDR3 is CASSLGTNTEAFF. In nucleotides, the CDR3 is TGTGCCAGTAGTTTAGGCACGAACACTGAAGCTTTCTTT.

The chain carries TRBV5-1 and TRBJ2-2; D tentatively fits TRBD1 or TRBD2 (5 bases each). CDR1 SGHRS and CDR2 YFSETQ come from the germline V gene. Trimming removed 0 bases from V and 4 bases from J, with 13 bases in between. The CDR3 is made up of 16 amino acids. The CDR3 coding sequence is TGCGCCAGCAGCTTGGCCCCGGGGCTCAGCACCGGGGAGCTGTTTTTT. It is translated as CASSLAPGLSTGELFF.

The chain links TRBV7-9 to TRBJ2-2; TRBD2 agrees at 7 bases. J lost 9 bases, V lost 7 bases, and 14 bases had no gene match. The CDR3 has 15 amino acids. CDR1 and CDR2 (germline): SEHNR, FQNEAQ (reference sequence). The CDR3 coding sequence is TGTGCCAGCATCCCGGGGAGCGGGGAGAGCCGGGAGCTGTTTTTT. The encoded protein is CASIPGSGESRELFF.

The J gene is TRBJ1-1, the V gene TRBV18, with TRBD1 as a possible D gene (5 bases). The V gene lost 2 bases and the J gene lost 6 bases, with 10 bases spanning the gap. Germline loops: CDR1 KGHSH, CDR2 LQKENI. This CDR3 is 13 amino acids long. CDR3 residues: CASSPTAQAEAFF. Here the CDR3 DNA reads TGTGCCAGCTCACCAACAGCACAGGCTGAAGCTTTCTTT. Together with reference TRBV18 and TRBJ1-1, the CDR3 gives the full variable domain: NAGVMQNPRHLVRRRGQEARLRCSPMKGHSHVYWYRQLPEEGLKFMVYLQKENIIDESGMPKERFSAEFPKEGPSILRIQQVVRGDSAAYFCASSPTAQAEAFFGQGTRLTVV.

The chain recombines TRBV11-2 with TRBJ2-1; 10 nucleotides line up with TRBD2. Germline V gene data show CDR1 as SGHAT and CDR2 as FQNNGV. This CDR3 has 14 residues. V was clipped by 6 bases and J by 5 bases; unmatched bases: 4. The CDR3 DNA reads as TGTGCCAGCAGGGGGACTAGCGACCACAATGAGCAGTTCTTC. Translation gives CASRGTSDHNEQFF. The full variable domain, completed using reference TRBV11-2 and TRBJ2-1, is EAGVAQSPRYKIIEKRQSVAFWCNPISGHATLYWYQQILGQGPKLLIQFQNNGVVDDSQLPKDRFSAERLKGVDSTLKIQPAKLEDSAVYLCASRGTSDHNEQFFGPGTRLTVL.

A few counts support this clone. This chain uses TRBV2 with TRBJ2-1, with 8 bases that match TRBD2. CDR3 length: 15 residues. Germline assignment: CDR1 SNHLY and CDR2 FYNNEI. Trimming at V came to 4 bases and at J to 4 bases, leaving 6 bases not matched to a gene. DNA of the CDR3: TGTGCCAGCAGTGTGGACGGGGGGGGATACAATGAGCAGTTCTTC. Its translation: CASSVDGGGYNEQFF.

The chain carries TRBV11-1 and TRBJ2-7, with TRBD1 matching 8 bases. The junction had 1 base not matched to a gene; V was cut back by 6 bases and J by 3 bases. Germline V gene lookup returns CDR1 SGHAT and CDR2 FQDESV (reference sequence). The CDR3 totals 12 residues. CDR3 amino acids: CASSTGGYEQYF. The DNA for the CDR3 is TGTGCCAGCAGTACAGGGGGCTACGAGCAGTACTTC.

This clone was picked up one time. The V call is TRBV4-1, the J call TRBJ2-1; the match to TRBD2 covers 7 bases. The germline V gene has CDR1 MGHRA and CDR2 YSYEKL. CDR3 size: 15 residues. V lost 1 base and J lost 6; bases outside the gene matches: 6. CDR3: CASSQVGGRGNEQFF. The CDR3 DNA is TGCGCCAGCAGCCAAGTCGGAGGGAGGGGCAATGAGCAGTTCTTC.

The CDR3 region is CASSPLWRGGQALRETQYF. The CDR3 DNA sequence: TGTGCCAGCAGCCCTCTCTGGCGGGGGGGCCAGGCGTTGAGAGAGACCCAGTACTTC. V gene TRBV14 combines with J gene TRBJ2-5; 9 bases fit TRBD2. This CDR3 is built from 19 residues. With V trimmed by 4 bases and J by 4 bases, 19 bases remained unmatched. Germline V gives CDR1 SGHDN, CDR2 FVKESK. The full variable domain, its missing parts supplied by reference TRBV14 and TRBJ2-5, is EAGVTQFPSHSVIEKGQTVTLRCDPISGHDNLYWYRRVMGKEIKFLLHFVKESKQDESGMPNNRFLAERTGGTYSTLKVQPAELEDSGVYFCASSPLWRGGQALRETQYFGPGTRLLVL.

The V call is TRBV6-5, the J call TRBJ2-2, with 9 bases fitting TRBD2. Per germline, CDR1 MNHEY and CDR2 SVGAGI. Trimming took 8 bases from V and 9 from J; bases not matched to a gene: 13. The CDR3 totals 15 residues. This CDR3 is CASHSQTSGLRELFF. For the CDR3, the DNA is TGTGCCAGCCACAGTCAGACTAGCGGCCTTAGGGAGCTGTTTTTT.

The CDR3 reads CASSLPIRGEQFF. The DNA of the CDR3 is TGTGCCAGCAGTTTACCGATCCGGGGGGAGCAGTTCTTC. V usage is TRBV28 and J usage is TRBJ2-1, with TRBD2 as a possible D gene (6 bases). The CDR3 is 13 residues long. V gave up 2 bases and J gave up 10 bases, with 12 bases separating them. The germline CDR1 and CDR2 sequences are MDHEN and SYDVKM.

This clone was counted a single time. The chain uses TRBV19 and TRBJ1-5, with D unresolved. Trimming removed 5 bases from V and 2 bases from J, with 7 bases in between. In germline, CDR1 is LNHDA, CDR2 SQIVND (reference sequence). CDR3 size: 13 residues. The DNA for the CDR3 is TGTGCCAGTAGTCCGGACGGCAATCAGCCCCAGCATTTT. It codes for CASSPDGNQPQHF. The full variable domain, completed using reference TRBV19 and TRBJ1-5, is DGGITQSPKYLFRKEGQNVTLSCEQNLNHDAMYWYRQDPGQGLRLIYYSQIVNDFQKGDIAEGYSVSREKKESFPLTVTSAQKNPTAFYLCASSPDGNQPQHFGDGTRLSIL.

The chain employs TRBV2 and TRBJ1-2, with 8 nucleotides matching TRBD1. J was trimmed by 8 bases and V by 3 bases; bases with no gene match: 5. This CDR3 spans 13 amino acids. Germline assignment: CDR1 SNHLY and CDR2 FYNNEI. In DNA, the CDR3 is TGTGCCAGCAGTGAGCAGGGGGCGGGCGGCTACACCTTC. Its translation: CASSEQGAGGYTF. Full variable domain (rest looked up from reference TRBV2 and TRBJ1-2): EPEVTQTPSHQVTQMGQEVILRCVPISNHLYFYWYRQILGQKVEFLVSFYNNEISEKSEIFDDQFSVERPDGSNFTLKIRSTKLEDSAMYFCASSEQGAGGYTFGSGTRLTVV.

V usage is TRBV5-6 and J usage is TRBJ2-7; D ambiguous. Trimming cost V 0 bases and J 3 bases, with 7 bases left between them. Per germline, CDR1 SGHDT and CDR2 YYEEEE. The CDR3 has 13 residues. The CDR3 region is CASSLDSYYEQYF. In DNA form, the CDR3 reads TGTGCCAGCAGCTTGGATTCTTACTACGAGCAGTACTTC. Based on the CDR3 plus reference TRBV5-6 and TRBJ2-7, the full variable domain is DAGVTQSPTHLIKTRGQQVTLRCSPKSGHDTVSWYQQALGQGPQFIFQYYEEEERQRGNFPDRFSGHQFPNYSSELNVNALLLGDSALYLCASSLDSYYEQYFGPGTRLTVT.

CDR3 amino acids: CAFSGSTNEKLFF. Here the CDR3 DNA reads TGTGCCTTCAGTGGATCAACTAATGAAAAACTGTTTTTT. The chain couples TRBV2 to TRBJ1-4; D gene unclear. The germline V gene has CDR1 SNHLY and CDR2 FYNNEI. The CDR3 loop spans 13 amino acids. V lost 11 bases and J lost 0, with 10 bases in between.

The genes are TRBV5-1 and TRBJ2-5, with TRBD1 matching 10 bases. CDR3 length equals 15 residues. V was clipped by 9 bases and J by 5 bases; unmatched bases: 13. Germline V gene sequence: CDR1 SGHRS, CDR2 YFSETQ. CDR3 sequence (DNA): TGCGCCACCACGACCGGGACAGGGGAAGTTGAGACCCAGTACTTC. This codes for CATTTGTGEVETQYF.